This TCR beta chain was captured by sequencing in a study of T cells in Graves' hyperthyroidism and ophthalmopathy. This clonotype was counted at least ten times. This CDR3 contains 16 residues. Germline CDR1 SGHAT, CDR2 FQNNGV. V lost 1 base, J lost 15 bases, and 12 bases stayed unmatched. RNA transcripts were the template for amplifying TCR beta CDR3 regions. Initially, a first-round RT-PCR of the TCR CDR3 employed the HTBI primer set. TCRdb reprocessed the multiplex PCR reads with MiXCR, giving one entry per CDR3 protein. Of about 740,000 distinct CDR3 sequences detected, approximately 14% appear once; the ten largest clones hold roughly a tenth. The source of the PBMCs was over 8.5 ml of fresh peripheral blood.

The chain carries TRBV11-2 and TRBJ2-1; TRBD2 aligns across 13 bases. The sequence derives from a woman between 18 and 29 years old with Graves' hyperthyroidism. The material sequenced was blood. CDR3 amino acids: CASSLAVRTSGSIVFF. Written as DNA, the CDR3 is TGTGCCAGCAGCTTAGCAGTCCGGACTAGCGGGAGTATCGTGTTCTTC.